The 22 T cell receptor beta chains listed next were all sequenced from one sample in a study of blood T cells in healthy people across ages. Together with a sample-barcoded 5' primer, a J-beta primer mix was included in a second PCR lasting about 7 to 11 cycles. TCRdb used MiXCR to reprocess the 5' RACE reads, holding one entry per CDR3 protein. The sample contains some 920,000 distinct CDR3 sequences, around 54% of which appear only once. The sample was blood. These receptors were taken from a woman aged 55-70 years in good health.

This clonotype was seen only a few times. The chain recombines TRBV20-1 with TRBJ2-7; D gene ambiguous. The germline CDR1 and CDR2 sequences are DFQATT and SNEGSKA (reference sequence). The CDR3 has 12 amino acids. The CDR3 nucleotides read TGCACAATACTGCGCCCAAACTACGAGCAGTACTTC. Amino acid sequence: CTILRPNYEQYF.

This clonotype was recorded a few times. The gene calls are TRBV6-2 or TRBV6-3 and TRBJ2-1; 9 nucleotides match TRBD1. Unmatched junction bases numbered 10, after V lost 4 bases and J lost 0 bases. This CDR3 is 18 amino acids long. The V gene's germline CDR1 is MNHEY and CDR2 SVGEGT. The CDR3 DNA follows: TGTGCCAGCAGTTGGGACAGGGACCAACGACGCTCCTACAATGAGCAGTTCTTC. It codes for CASSWDRDQRRSYNEQFF.

The chain joins TRBV7-6 to TRBJ2-2; 9 nucleotides agree with TRBD2. CDR3 length equals 14 residues. Losses at the gene ends were 6 bases for V and 4 bases for J; bases not matched to a gene: 3. Germline-derived CDR1 and CDR2 are SGHVS and FNYEAQ. This CDR3 is CASSTSGSTGELFF. Here the CDR3 DNA reads TGTGCCAGCAGTACTAGCGGGTCCACCGGGGAGCTGTTTTTT.

V gene TRBV4-3 combines with J gene TRBJ2-1; 8 nucleotides agree with TRBD1. The CDR3 spans 17 residues. CDR1 and CDR2 from the germline V gene are LGHNA and YSLEER. After removal of 0 bases from V and 5 bases from J, the junction contained 9 bases not matched to a gene. The CDR3 DNA reads TGCGCCAGCAGCCAAGATTCGCGACAGGGGTTTGACAATGAGCAGTTCTTC. This sequence encodes CASSQDSRQGFDNEQFF.

The V call is TRBV28, the J call TRBJ2-5; D is uncertain. The germline CDR1 and CDR2 sequences are MDHEN and SYDVKM. The germline V and J ends were trimmed by 6 bases and 4 bases, with 15 bases remaining between them. The CDR3 totals 14 residues. The CDR3 region is CASSSGRFAETQYF. The CDR3 DNA follows: TGTGCCAGCAGCTCAGGAAGATTCGCAGAGACCCAGTACTTC.

The chain uses TRBV6-6 and TRBJ2-7, with TRBD1 as a possible D gene (6 bases). The V and J ends lost 2 bases and 1 base respectively, with 12 bases between them. The CDR3 runs to 15 residues. The germline CDR1 and CDR2 sequences are MNHNY and SVGAGI (reference sequence). CDR3 in DNA: TGTGCCAGCAGTTACAGGAAACAGGGATCCTACGAGCAGTACTTC. Its translation is CASSYRKQGSYEQYF.

V and J are TRBV6-6 and TRBJ2-7; TRBD2 aligns across 9 bases. This CDR3 region has 19 residues. CDR1 is MNHNY and CDR2 is SVGAGI in the germline V gene (reference sequence). Trimming at V came to 0 bases and at J to 2 bases, leaving 14 bases not matched to a gene. The CDR3 protein is CASSYSASGVKPRAYEQYF. The CDR3 nucleotides read TGTGCCAGCAGTTACTCGGCTAGCGGGGTTAAGCCACGAGCCTACGAGCAGTACTTC.

This sequence joins TRBV11-2 and TRBJ2-5, with TRBD1 matching over 11 bases. The CDR3 covers 19 residues. V shed 6 bases, J shed 5 bases, and the junction held 20 bases outside the gene matches. Germline CDR1 and CDR2: SGHAT and FQNNGV. The CDR3 spells CASSRPGQGASDKRETQYF. CDR3 DNA: TGTGCCAGCAGTCGACCCGGACAGGGGGCGTCGGACAAAAGGGAGACCCAGTACTTC.

The V call is TRBV21-1, the J call TRBJ2-7; the D segment call TRBD1 is taken from the table without a DNA check. TRBV21-1 is a recognized pseudogene. CDR3 length: 18 amino acids. The CDR3 spells CASQQMTGSSGAYYEQYF. CDR3 sequence (DNA): TGTGCCAGCCAGCAGATGACAGGGTCCAGTGGAGCGTACTACGAGCAGTACTTC.

The chain combines TRBV7-2 with TRBJ2-3; D uncertain. The germline V gene encodes CDR1 SGHTA and CDR2 FQGNSA. CDR3 length: 14 amino acids. V lost 2 bases to trimming and J lost 4 bases, with 10 bases between them. The DNA of the CDR3 is TGTGCCAGCAGCTTATTATCCCTTCCAGATACGCAGTATTTT. Translation gives CASSLLSLPDTQYF.

This clonotype was observed a few times. The gene calls are TRBV3-1 and TRBJ2-7; 10 positions match TRBD2. Germline-derived CDR1 and CDR2 are LGHDT and YNNKEL (reference sequence). J was trimmed by 1 base and V by 3 bases; bases with no gene match: 6. CDR3 length equals 16 residues. The CDR3 loop is CASSQGLAKSSYEQYF. The DNA of the CDR3 is TGTGCCAGCAGCCAGGGACTAGCGAAGAGTTCCTACGAGCAGTACTTC.

J is TRBJ2-5 and V is TRBV12-3 or TRBV12-4; 9 nucleotides match TRBD2. The closer fit of TRBJ2-7 to the DNA end suggests the J call may be wrong. This CDR3 has 15 residues. The CDR3 spells CASGPRAGGTYEQYF. CDR3 coding DNA: TGTGCCAGCGGCCCCCGAGCGGGAGGAACCTACGAGCAGTACTTC.

The chain combines TRBV20-1 with TRBJ1-2; tentative D call: TRBD1 (6 bases). V was shortened by 2 bases and J by 4 bases, with 26 bases between the two germline ends. Germline CDR1 is DFQATT and CDR2 is SNEGSKA (reference sequence). The CDR3 has 18 amino acids. CDR3 sequence reads: CSARSNDRPERSLYGYTF. CDR3 sequence (DNA): TGCAGTGCTAGAAGTAACGACAGGCCTGAACGTTCACTCTATGGCTACACCTTC.

The chain recombines TRBV6-6 with TRBJ1-5; 7 nucleotides line up with TRBD1. This CDR3 is built from 13 residues. J lost 7 bases, V lost 7 bases, and 7 bases had no gene match. Germline V gene lookup returns CDR1 MNHNY and CDR2 SVGAGI (reference sequence). The CDR3 bases are TGTGCCAGCATAGGGGGCGCAGGGCAGCCCCAGCATTTT. It translates to CASIGGAGQPQHF.

This sequence joins TRBV10-3 and TRBJ1-2; D not resolved. Germline V CDR1 and CDR2: ENHRY, SYGVKD. CDR3 size: 13 residues. Trimming removed 9 bases from V and 2 bases from J, with 13 bases in between. CDR3 bases: TGTGCCATGGCCCGTGGAGAGAACTATGGCTACACCTTC. Translation gives CAMARGENYGYTF.

The CDR3 coding sequence is TGCGCCAGCAGCCAAGATCACCCAAAAGACCCCGACAGGGGGCCTGTTGCTTTCTTT. Encoded protein: CASSQDHPKDPDRGPVAFF. The V gene is TRBV4-3, the J gene TRBJ1-1, with 10 bases aligning to TRBD1. With V trimmed by 0 bases and J by 11 bases, 21 bases remained unmatched. The CDR3 covers 19 residues. Germline loops: CDR1 LGHNA, CDR2 YSLEER.

This clonotype was recorded once. The chain is built from TRBV7-2 and TRBJ2-5; 7 bases are a match to TRBD2. The junction had 14 bases not matched to a gene; V was cut back by 5 bases and J by 11 bases. CDR1 is SGHTA, CDR2 FQGNSA, per germline. The CDR3 spans 14 residues. In DNA form, the CDR3 reads TGTGCCAGCAGCCCGTGGACTAGGGATGATGAGCAGTACTTC. It specifies CASSPWTRDDEQYF.

As DNA, the CDR3 is TGTGCCAGCAGTGTGTTTGGTTTGGGAGCCGAGCAGTACTTC. It yields the protein CASSVFGLGAEQYF. This chain connects TRBV28 to TRBJ2-1, with D possibly TRBD2 on 5 matching bases. With the DNA end fitting TRBJ2-7 better, the J assignment may be wrong. Per germline, CDR1 MDHEN and CDR2 SYDVKM. The CDR3 consists of 14 residues.

The chain joins TRBV7-2 to TRBJ2-3; D is unclear. The V end lost 2 bases, the J end lost 5 bases, and 8 bases lay between the germline ends. From germline, CDR1 is SGHTA and CDR2 FQGNSA. This CDR3 is built from 13 residues. The CDR3 loop reads CASSLNVGDTQYF. CDR3 DNA sequence: TGTGCCAGCAGCTTAAATGTAGGAGATACGCAGTATTTT.

This clonotype has more than one count but fewer than ten. The chain recombines TRBV6-1 with TRBJ2-7, with 7 positions matching TRBD1. Looked up from germline, CDR1 is MNHNS and CDR2 is SASEGT. J gave up 0 bases and V 5 bases, and 19 bases lay outside the gene matches. This CDR3 region has 19 residues. Written as DNA, the CDR3 is TGTGCCAGCAGTAAAACCCGTCGTAGGGGGCTGGCCAGCTCCTACGAGCAGTACTTC. Amino acid sequence: CASSKTRRRGLASSYEQYF.

This clonotype was seen more than once but under ten times. V and J are TRBV12-5 and TRBJ2-4, with TRBD1 matching over 9 bases. With the DNA end fitting TRBJ2-5 better, the J assignment may be wrong. The germline V gene has CDR1 LGHNT and CDR2 FRNRAP. The length of the CDR3 is 14 residues. The CDR3 region is CASGSSDRGETQYF. The CDR3 DNA reads TGTGCTAGTGGTTCCTCGGACAGGGGAGAGACCCAGTACTTC.

The chain is built from TRBV4-3 and TRBJ2-1; 11 nucleotides match TRBD2. Germline CDR1 reads LGHNA; CDR2 reads YSLEER. This CDR3 spans 17 amino acids. V was clipped by 3 bases and J by 6 bases; unmatched bases: 10. This chain's CDR3 is CASSHGVAGGLVNEQFF. CDR3 DNA: TGCGCCAGCAGCCATGGGGTAGCGGGAGGGTTGGTCAATGAGCAGTTCTTC.